This T cell receptor (beta chain) emerged from a study of CXCR3-negative and CXCR3-positive naive CD8 T cells. Regarding the study as a whole: Naive CXCR3-negative and CXCR3-positive cells had similar TRBV-TRBJ usage; memory differed. Naive subsets did not differ in surface CD5, and the authors estimated TCR strength using properties of the TRB CDR3. TRB CDR3s were more hydrophobic in CXCR3-positive than in CXCR3-negative naive cells.

cDNA libraries for TRB were generated by 5' RACE incorporating UMI labels. TCRdb reanalyzed the 5' RACE reads and collapses them to one entry per CDR3 protein, without DNA. This sample's table has about 94,000 distinct CDR3 sequences. Germline CDR1 SQVTM, CDR2 ANQGSEA. This CDR3 region has 12 residues. As concerns this clonotype: Its antigen remains unknown.

In triplicate, each CD8+ T cell subset was sorted at 300,000 to 350,000 cells per replicate. By phenotype, naive CD8+ T cells were CD45RO-CCR7+CD27+CD95-. Sample: naive CXCR3+ CD8+ T cells from blood. Indicated subset: CD45RO-CCR7+CD27+CD95- naive CD8+ T cells expressing CXCR3 (TNR3+). The TCR originated in a human donor in good health. Some clones in this sample may be carry-over from other donors' samples. The rearrangement joins TRBV29-1 to TRBJ2-7; the D gene TCRdb calls, TRBD1, cannot be checked with no DNA. The CDR3 here is CSVEIDPGKQYF.